This record concerns one T cell receptor (beta chain) sequence. This clonotype was picked up a small number of times. There is no known antigen for this receptor. No base quality values were provided; no much bigger clone lies one nucleotide off. According to the germline V gene (reference sequence), CDR1 reads LNHDA and CDR2 reads SQIVND. Taken from cysteine to phenylalanine, the CDR3 has 14 residues. Just the 42-base CDR3 DNA is kept, in frame starting at base 1. Germline trimming: 6 bases from V, 8 bases from J; junction bases outside gene matches: 7. Libraries came from PCR. TCR sequencing of DNA from cultured CD4+ T cells used the Oncomine TCR Beta short-read assay at the Johns Hopkins FTIC core. The QIAamp micro DNA kit was used to extract genomic DNA from the cultured CD4+ T cells. Oncomine TCR Beta libraries made from cultured CD4+ T cells were pooled using unique dual indexes and sequenced on an Illumina iSeq 100. In the paper's pipeline: Non-productive sequences were removed, and CDR3s not starting with C, not ending with F or W, or shorter than 7 amino acids were discarded. Antigen-specific clonotypes were identified with the MANAFEST web application by comparing peptide-stimulated wells with reference and other culture wells. Positive clones required FDR below 0.05, an odds ratio above 5, and productive frequency above 0.1% in at least two of three replicate wells. A clonotype was classed as cross-reactive if the clonotype showed significant expansion both in SARS-CoV-2 spike wells and in at least one common cold coronavirus spike condition. CDR3 homology was assessed with Levenshtein distances (stringdist) and unrooted phylogenetic trees (ape) in R version 3.6.1. TCRdb took the public reads, trimmed them with fastp at Q25, ran MiXCR for clone calling and kept in-frame beta chains. Merged by CDR3 protein, the rows form single entries marked with the most common genes and DNA. TCRdb's processing, not the study's, gives the V and J calls here. Across this sample there are approximately 9,700 distinct CDR3 sequences, with under 75% seen only once. The ten largest clones add up to less than 40% of the sample.

The entry originates in a study of vaccination and CD4 T cells after COVID-19 (dated by TCRdb to between 2022 and 2023). Turning to the overall study: Convalescent patients had a positive SARS-CoV-2 result on nasal swab PCR, and of these patients, several had mild disease and one had severe disease. Post-COVID blood samples were collected from convalescent patients a median of roughly 100 days after diagnosis, with a range of roughly 35 to 180 days. Post-vaccine blood samples were obtained a median of around 74 days after the second vaccine dose, with a range of about 13 to 250 days. In 10 COVID-19 convalescent patients and 4 infection-naive healthy vaccine recipients, the spike-specific CD4+ TCR repertoire before mRNA vaccination was compared with the repertoire after mRNA vaccination. The convalescent cohort included six males and four females, with two Hispanic individuals, seven Caucasians, two Asians and one multiracial person. Participants got two doses of the Pfizer-BioNTech BNT162b2 vaccine (n=8) or two doses of the Moderna mRNA-1273 vaccine (n=2). Control cultures received a CEFX viral epitope pool as the positive control, an HIV-1 Nef peptide pool as the negative control, or no peptide. Culture stimuli were overlapping spike peptide pools from SARS-CoV-2 and from the common cold coronaviruses HCoV-NL63, HCoV-OC43 and HCoV-229E. Study-wide findings and limitations: Among the post-vaccine SARS-CoV-2-reactive clones in convalescent patients, a median around 90% showed up only after vaccination, which suggests vaccine-specific priming. Nearly all vaccine-specific clones in convalescent patients (304 of 307) were mono-reactive for SARS-CoV-2 spike rather than cross-reactive with common cold coronaviruses. The study included relatively few convalescent patients and did not analyze early timepoints after natural infection. Although the median number of SARS-CoV-2-reactive clonotypes went up from 20 to 25 after infection to 30 to 45 after vaccination, the increase was not significant.

Reading the label with the study, this specimen's treatment or condition is: roughly nine-day PBMC culture with coronavirus spike peptide pools or control peptides (ViraFEST assay). To expand antigen-specific T cells with peptide pools and then pick out the expanded clonotypes through TCR sequencing, the study relied on the ViraFEST assay. The convalescent patients' positive SARS-CoV-2 PCR tests were from March to December 2020, which was before the Alpha, Beta and Delta variants emerged in the United States. Two million PBMCs per well were cultured in IMDM with roughly 5.5% human AB serum and 7.5 to 10 IU/ml IL-2, plus 10 ug/ml peptide pools. Half of the culture medium was replaced with fresh IL-2-containing medium on days 3 and 7. CD4+ T cells were isolated after approximately 10 days of culture through negative selection using the EasySep CD4+ T cell isolation kit. Ficoll-Paque Plus gradient centrifugation was used to isolate PBMCs from whole blood, and the isolated PBMCs were then either used fresh or cryopreserved at -140C. Culture conditions were generally each tested in triplicate wells.

The specimen was CD4+ T cells from blood, cultured in vitro. The V gene is TRBV19 and the J gene is TRBJ1-5, and TRBD1 matches 10 of the central bases. This TCR was sampled from a human donor who had recovered from COVID-19. The nucleotide sequence reads TGTGCCAGTAGACCGGGACAGGGGTTCGAGCCCCAGCATTTT. It translates to CASRPGQGFEPQHF.